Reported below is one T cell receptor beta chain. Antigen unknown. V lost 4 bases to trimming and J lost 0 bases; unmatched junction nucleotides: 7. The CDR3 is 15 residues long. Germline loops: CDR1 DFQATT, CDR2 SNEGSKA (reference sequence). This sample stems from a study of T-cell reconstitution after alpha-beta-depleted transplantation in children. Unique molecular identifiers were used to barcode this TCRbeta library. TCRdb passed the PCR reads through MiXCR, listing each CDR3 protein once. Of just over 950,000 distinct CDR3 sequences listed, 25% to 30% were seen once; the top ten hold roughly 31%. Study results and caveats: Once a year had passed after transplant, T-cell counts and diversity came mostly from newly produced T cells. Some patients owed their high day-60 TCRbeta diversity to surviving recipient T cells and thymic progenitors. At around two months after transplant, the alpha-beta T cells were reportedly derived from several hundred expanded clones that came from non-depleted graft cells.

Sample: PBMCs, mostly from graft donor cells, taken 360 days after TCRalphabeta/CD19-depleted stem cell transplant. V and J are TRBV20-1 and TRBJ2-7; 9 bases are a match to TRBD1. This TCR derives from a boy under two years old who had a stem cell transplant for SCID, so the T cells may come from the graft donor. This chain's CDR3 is CSATSDRGSSYEQYF. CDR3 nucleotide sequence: TGCAGTGCTACGTCTGACAGGGGGAGCTCCTACGAGCAGTACTTC.